The 28 T cell receptor beta chains in this list originate from one sample, sequenced in a study of ipilimumab plus nivolumab after autologous stem cell transplantation. Profiled with immunoSEQ multiplex PCR; TCRdb holds only in-frame clones, not every one. This sample carries about 22,000 clones, 70% to 85% of them seen once, and the ten largest clones take roughly a quarter. Source: PBMCs, taken in a trial of ipilimumab plus nivolumab as post-transplant consolidation. The receptors originated from a male donor with diffuse large B-cell lymphoma.

V and J are TRBV11-3 and TRBJ2-7; D is ambiguous. The CDR3 spans 13 residues. Trimming removed 3 bases from V and 6 bases from J, with 12 bases in between. Germline CDR1 SGHNT, CDR2 YENEEA. CDR3 DNA: TGTGCCAGCAGCTTCCCAGTTAAGGGCGAGCAGTACTTC. Translation gives CASSFPVKGEQYF.

V and J are TRBV25-1 and TRBJ2-2; D might be TRBD2 (7 bases). CDR3 length: 16 amino acids. Germline loops: CDR1 MGHDK, CDR2 SYGVNS. The V end lost 3 bases, the J end lost 5 bases, and 16 bases lay between the germline ends. CDR3 residues: CASSDGLEGGTGELFF. DNA of the CDR3: TGTGCCAGCAGTGACGGGTTGGAGGGGGGGACCGGGGAGCTGTTTTTT. Full variable domain (outside the CDR3, taken from reference TRBV25-1 and TRBJ2-2): EADIYQTPRYLVIGTGKKITLECSQTMGHDKMYWYQQDPGMELHLIHYSYGVNSTEKGDLSSESTVSRIRTEHFPLTLESARPSHTSQYLCASSDGLEGGTGELFFGEGSRLTVL.

This clone is labeled medium-sized. The J gene is TRBJ1-5, the V gene TRBV4-1; 7 bases are shared with TRBD1. CDR1 and CDR2 from the germline V gene are MGHRA and YSYEKL. The V gene end was trimmed by 1 base and the J gene end by 6 bases; junction bases not matched to a gene: 9. This CDR3 is built from 16 residues. CDR3 nucleotide sequence: TGCGCCAGCAGCCAAGTGGAGGGGGCTGTTGGTCAGCCCCAGCATTTT. It specifies CASSQVEGAVGQPQHF.

The rearrangement joins TRBV5-1 to TRBJ2-5, with 11 bases fitting TRBD2. V dropped 4 bases and J dropped 2; count of bases not matched to a gene: 4. Per the germline V gene, CDR1 is SGHRS and CDR2 is YFSETQ. The CDR3 length is 15 residues. CDR3 coding DNA: TGCGCCAGCAGCACTAGCGGGAGTCGTCAAGAGACCCAGTACTTC. Amino acid sequence: CASSTSGSRQETQYF.

The gene calls are TRBV14 and TRBJ2-4; 7 bases agree with TRBD2. Trimming took 0 bases from V and 9 from J; bases not matched to a gene: 8. The CDR3 consists of 15 residues. The germline gives CDR1 SGHDN, CDR2 FVKESK. CDR3 nucleotides: TGTGCCAGCAGCCAAGAGAGATCCGGACTAGGCATTCAGTACTTC. It yields the protein CASSQERSGLGIQYF.

The chain combines TRBV10-3 with TRBJ2-2; possibly TRBD2 for D (6 bases). This CDR3 comprises 15 residues. CDR1 is ENHRY, CDR2 SYGVKD, per germline. The V end was cut by 5 bases, the J end by 4 bases, with 14 bases between. CDR3 loop: CAISSSATLTGELFF. The DNA of the CDR3 is TGTGCCATCAGTTCTAGCGCCACCCTCACCGGGGAGCTGTTTTTT.

The chain joins TRBV30 to TRBJ1-3, with D unclear. V shed 2 bases and J shed 2 bases, with 16 bases lying between them. Germline-derived CDR1 and CDR2 are GTSNPN and SVGIG (reference sequence). The CDR3 length is 16 residues. The CDR3 coding sequence is TGTGCCTGGAGTATCGTCGGCACTAAGACTGGAAACACCATATATTTT. Translated, it gives CAWSIVGTKTGNTIYF.

This sequence joins TRBV5-4 and TRBJ2-7, with 8 bases fitting TRBD2. This CDR3 comprises 15 residues. V shed 1 base and J 2 bases; nucleotides not matched to a gene: 5. Per the germline V gene, CDR1 is SGHNT and CDR2 is YYREEE (reference sequence). The CDR3 sequence: CASSLSRGATYEQYF. DNA of the CDR3: TGTGCCAGCAGCTTGTCGCGGGGGGCGACCTACGAGCAGTACTTC.

The rearrangement uses TRBV25-1 and TRBJ1-1; TRBD1 is a possible D gene (6 bases). Germline V lookup: CDR1 MGHDK, CDR2 SYGVNS. V was shortened by 4 bases and J by 3 bases, with 18 bases between the two germline ends. The length of the CDR3 is 16 residues. The CDR3 protein is CASSGPRTAGYTEAFF. The CDR3, as DNA: TGTGCCAGCAGTGGGCCCCGGACAGCGGGGTACACTGAAGCTTTCTTT.

This clone was detected a few times. The chain is built from TRBV9 and TRBJ1-6; TRBD1 aligns across 7 bases. The trim removed 4 bases at V and 10 bases at J, leaving 8 bases unmatched. Germline lookup yields CDR1 SGDLS and CDR2 YYNGEE. This CDR3 has 14 residues. The CDR3 bases are TGTGCCAGCAGCATAGACAGGGCGAACTCACCCCTCCACTTT. It yields the protein CASSIDRANSPLHF.

The gene calls are TRBV19 and TRBJ1-4; TRBD1 is a possible D gene (6 bases). The CDR3 has 14 amino acids. The germline CDR1 and CDR2 sequences are LNHDA and SQIVND (reference sequence). The V end was cut by 5 bases, the J end by 3 bases, with 10 bases between. CDR3 sequence (DNA): TGTGCCAGTAGTCTGGACAGTTCTAATGAAAAACTGTTTTTT. It yields the protein CASSLDSSNEKLFF.

This clone was detected once. The chain uses TRBV4-1 and TRBJ2-2, with D perhaps TRBD2 (6 bases). The CDR3 consists of 17 residues. Per the germline V gene, CDR1 is MGHRA and CDR2 is YSYEKL. V was clipped by 1 base and J by 6 bases, with 18 bases between them. CDR3 in DNA: TGCGCCAGCAGCCAAGCCCCGGGACTGATAGAGTCCGGGGAGCTGTTTTTT. Translated: CASSQAPGLIESGELFF.

This clone was found a few times. The chain combines TRBV2 with TRBJ2-3; possibly TRBD2 for D (6 bases). Germline values: CDR1 SNHLY, CDR2 FYNNEI. Trimming shortened V by 4 bases and J by 5 bases, and 13 bases separated the two germline ends. CDR3 length: 14 residues. CDR3 DNA sequence: TGTGCCAGCAGTGTCGGAGGGGAGAAAGATACGCAGTATTTT. Protein product: CASSVGGEKDTQYF.

The chain couples TRBV30 to TRBJ2-2; 14 nucleotides align to TRBD2. CDR3 size: 16 residues. Germline V lookup: CDR1 GTSNPN, CDR2 SVGIG (reference sequence). After removal of 0 bases from V and 9 bases from J, the junction contained 6 bases not matched to a gene. The CDR3 region has the DNA TGTGCCTGGAGTGTCCCGGGACTAGCGGGAGTCCGGGAGCTGTTTTTT. This translates into CAWSVPGLAGVRELFF.

The genes are TRBV6-1 and TRBJ2-1; the D gene is possibly TRBD1 (5 bases). Deletions cut 4 bases from V and 3 bases from J, with 13 bases between. The CDR3 sequence is 15 residues long. Per germline, CDR1 MNHNS and CDR2 SASEGT. Here the CDR3 reads CASSVGAGLYNEQFF. The CDR3 nucleotides read TGTGCCAGCAGTGTTGGGGCTGGGCTCTACAATGAGCAGTTCTTC.

The V gene is TRBV5-6, the J gene TRBJ1-1, with D possibly being TRBD1 (5 bases). Trimming took off 3 bases at V and 1 base at J, with 7 bases between the two ends. The germline gives CDR1 SGHDT, CDR2 YYEEEE. The CDR3 length is 13 residues. CDR3 bases: TGTGCCAGCAGCTGGGACTGGAACACTGAAGCTTTCTTT. Protein product: CASSWDWNTEAFF.

This chain links TRBV15 with TRBJ2-1; perhaps TRBD2 as D (5 bases). Trimming cost V 4 bases and J 8 bases, with 9 bases left between them. Germline V gene data show CDR1 as LNHNV and CDR2 as YYDKDF (reference sequence). The CDR3 contains 12 residues. CDR3 residues: CATSITRDEQFF. Written as DNA, the CDR3 is TGTGCCACCAGCATTACTAGAGATGAGCAGTTCTTC.

This rearrangement joins TRBV5-1 to TRBJ1-1, with 7 bases aligning to TRBD1. V lost 4 bases to trimming and J lost 0 bases; unmatched junction nucleotides: 12. This CDR3 is 17 amino acids long. The germline gives CDR1 SGHRS, CDR2 YFSETQ. The DNA of the CDR3 is TGCGCCAGCAGCCTGTACGGGCCGGGACAGATGAACACTGAAGCTTTCTTT. Translated: CASSLYGPGQMNTEAFF.

This clone has a single count. V gene TRBV5-1 combines with J gene TRBJ2-2; D possibly corresponds to TRBD1 (6 bases). Germline loops: CDR1 SGHRS, CDR2 YFSETQ. This CDR3 is built from 15 residues. V was clipped by 0 bases and J by 4 bases, with 10 bases between them. The CDR3 nucleotides are TGCGCCAGCAGCTTGGATCCAGGGGTCACCGGGGAGCTGTTTTTT. Its protein is CASSLDPGVTGELFF.

This chain links TRBV6-1 with TRBJ2-1; possible D gene TRBD2, 6 bases. The germline V and J ends were trimmed by 6 bases and 10 bases, with 13 bases remaining between them. The germline gives CDR1 MNHNS, CDR2 SASEGT. This CDR3 is built from 12 residues. As DNA, the CDR3 is TGTGCCAGCAGCCTCGGGAGCTACGAGCAGTTCTTC. Its protein product is CASSLGSYEQFF.

CDR3 sequence (DNA): TGTGCAGGCAGAGGGGTTGAGGACAAAAACATTCAGTACTTC. Translating it yields CAGRGVEDKNIQYF. The chain uses TRBV21-1 and TRBJ2-4. TRBV21-1 is a recognized pseudogene. This CDR3 contains 14 residues.

The chain recombines TRBV11-2 with TRBJ1-6; D gene unclear. Germline values: CDR1 SGHAT, CDR2 FQNNGV. The CDR3 is 15 residues long. V was pared by 3 bases and J by 5 bases, with 11 bases between. This CDR3 reads CASSFSSGNNSPLHF. In DNA form, the CDR3 reads TGTGCCAGCAGCTTTTCTTCGGGTAATAATTCACCCCTCCACTTT.

The CDR3 sequence: CASRGGQSYSGNTIYF. Written as DNA, the CDR3 is TGCGCCAGCAGGGGGGGACAGTCTTACTCTGGAAACACCATATATTTT. This rearrangement joins TRBV23-1 to TRBJ1-3, with 7 bases identical to TRBD1. TRBV23-1 has ORF status, its function being uncertain. The junction had 8 bases not matched to a gene; V was cut back by 6 bases and J by 0 bases. This CDR3 has 16 residues.

V usage is TRBV2 and J usage is TRBJ2-1, with 12 bases identical to TRBD2. Losses at the gene ends were 6 bases for V and 5 bases for J; bases not matched to a gene: 8. Germline assignment: CDR1 SNHLY and CDR2 FYNNEI. CDR3 size: 16 residues. CDR3 coding DNA: TGTGCCAGCAGCCGAGTGGGACTAGCGGGCCACAATGAGCAGTTCTTC. It codes for CASSRVGLAGHNEQFF.

The chain joins TRBV4-1 to TRBJ1-1, with D tentatively TRBD1 (6 bases). The CDR3 runs 14 residues. Germline V gene lookup returns CDR1 MGHRA and CDR2 YSYEKL. V was clipped by 4 bases and J by 6 bases, with 15 bases between them. The CDR3 DNA reads TGCGCCAGCAGCCTCATGACAGGTGGCGCTGAAGCTTTCTTT. This codes for CASSLMTGGAEAFF.

A few counts support this clone. The chain is built from TRBV9 and TRBJ2-7; D remains unclear. Trimming left V 0 bases short and J 3 bases short, with 13 bases between. The CDR3 has 15 residues. Germline V lookup: CDR1 SGDLS, CDR2 YYNGEE. CDR3 in amino acids: CASSVGTSPIYEQYF. CDR3 sequence (DNA): TGTGCCAGCAGCGTAGGGACGTCCCCAATCTACGAGCAGTACTTC. The full variable domain, completed using reference TRBV9 and TRBJ2-7, is DSGVTQTPKHLITATGQRVTLRCSPRSGDLSVYWYQQSLDQGLQFLIQYYNGEERAKGNILERFSAQQFPDLHSELNLSSLELGDSALYFCASSVGTSPIYEQYFGPGTRLTVT.

This rearrangement joins TRBV11-3 to TRBJ1-1, with unresolved D. The V end was cut by 7 bases, the J end by 2 bases, with 11 bases between. Germline V CDR1 and CDR2: SGHNT, YENEEA. The CDR3 is 13 residues long. The CDR3 sequence is CASTTTTNTEAFF. Written as DNA, the CDR3 is TGTGCCAGCACAACAACAACTAACACTGAAGCTTTCTTT.

Note on this clone: The junction departs from germline at one end; a sequencing error may be responsible. Other DNA variants within this sample encode the same CDR3. The CDR3 coding sequence is TGCGCCAGCAGTTCTGCAATCACAGGGTACACGGATTATGGCTACACCTTC. This codes for CASSSAITGYTDYGYTF. V and J are TRBV27 and TRBJ1-2; the D gene is possibly TRBD1 (6 bases). There are 17 residues in the CDR3. CDR1 is MNHEY, CDR2 SMNVEV, per germline (reference sequence).